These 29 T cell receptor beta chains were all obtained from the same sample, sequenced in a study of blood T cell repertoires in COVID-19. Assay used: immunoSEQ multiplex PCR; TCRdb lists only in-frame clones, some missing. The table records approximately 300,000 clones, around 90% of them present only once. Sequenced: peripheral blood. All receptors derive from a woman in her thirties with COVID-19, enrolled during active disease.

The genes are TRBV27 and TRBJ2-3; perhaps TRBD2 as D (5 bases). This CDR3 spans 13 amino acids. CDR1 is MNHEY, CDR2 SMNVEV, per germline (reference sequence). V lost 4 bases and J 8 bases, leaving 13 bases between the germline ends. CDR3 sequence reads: CASSYGVEGTQYF. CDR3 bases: TGTGCCAGCAGTTACGGGGTGGAAGGTACGCAGTATTTT.

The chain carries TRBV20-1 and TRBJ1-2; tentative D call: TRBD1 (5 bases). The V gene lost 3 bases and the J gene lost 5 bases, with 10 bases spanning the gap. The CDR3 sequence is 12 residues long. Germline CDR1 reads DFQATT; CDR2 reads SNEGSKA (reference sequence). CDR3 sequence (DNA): TGCAGTGCTAGTGCGGGGGGGTATGGCTACACCTTC. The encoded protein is CSASAGGYGYTF.

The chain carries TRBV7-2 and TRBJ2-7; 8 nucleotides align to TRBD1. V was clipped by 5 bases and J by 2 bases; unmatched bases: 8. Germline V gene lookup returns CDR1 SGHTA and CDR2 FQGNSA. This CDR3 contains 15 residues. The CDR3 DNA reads TGTGCCAGCAGCCTCTTCGGACAGGGTCCCTACGAGCAGTACTTC. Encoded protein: CASSLFGQGPYEQYF.

The CDR3 DNA is TGTGCCAGCAGTTTAATAGTCGGGCGGGGGTCCTACGAGCAGTACTTC. This gives the protein CASSLIVGRGSYEQYF. J is TRBJ2-7 and V is TRBV28, with 7 bases aligning to TRBD2. Germline CDR1 reads MDHEN; CDR2 reads SYDVKM. This CDR3 contains 16 residues. V gave up 2 bases and J gave up 1 base; unmatched junction bases: 8.

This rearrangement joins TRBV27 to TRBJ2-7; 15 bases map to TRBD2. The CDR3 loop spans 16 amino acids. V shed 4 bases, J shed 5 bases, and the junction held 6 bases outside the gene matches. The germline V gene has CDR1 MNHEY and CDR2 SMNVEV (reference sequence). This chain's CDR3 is CASSSRTSGRVDEQYF. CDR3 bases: TGTGCCAGCAGTTCCCGGACTAGCGGGAGGGTCGACGAGCAGTACTTC.

CDR3 region: CAWRTSGSEQFF. CDR3 nucleotide sequence: TGTGCCTGGAGGACTAGCGGGAGTGAGCAGTTCTTC. This chain links TRBV30 with TRBJ2-1; TRBD2 matches 12 bases. V lost 3 bases, J lost 9 bases, and 0 bases stayed unmatched. The V gene's germline CDR1 is GTSNPN and CDR2 SVGIG (reference sequence). CDR3 length: 12 amino acids.

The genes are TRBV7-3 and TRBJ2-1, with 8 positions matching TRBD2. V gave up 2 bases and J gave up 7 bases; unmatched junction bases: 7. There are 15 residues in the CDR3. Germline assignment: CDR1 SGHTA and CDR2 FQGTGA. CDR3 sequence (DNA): TGTGCCAGCAGCTTACAGACTAGCGTTCTGAATGAGCAGTTCTTC. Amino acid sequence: CASSLQTSVLNEQFF. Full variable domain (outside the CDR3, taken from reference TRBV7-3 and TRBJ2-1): GAGVSQTPSNKVTEKGKYVELRCDPISGHTALYWYRQSLGQGPEFLIYFQGTGAADDSGLPNDRFFAVRPEGSVSTLKIQRTERGDSAVYLCASSLQTSVLNEQFFGPGTRLTVL.

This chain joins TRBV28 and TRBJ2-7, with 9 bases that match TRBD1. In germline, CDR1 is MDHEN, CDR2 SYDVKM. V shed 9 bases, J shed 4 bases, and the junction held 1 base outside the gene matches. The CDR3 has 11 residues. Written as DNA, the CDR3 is TGTGCCAGGACAGGGGGATACGAGCAGTACTTC. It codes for CARTGGYEQYF. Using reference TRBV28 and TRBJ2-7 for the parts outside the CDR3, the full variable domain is DVKVTQSSRYLVKRTGEKVFLECVQDMDHENMFWYRQDPGLGLRLIYFSYDVKMKEKGDIPEGYSVSREKKERFSLILESASTNQTSMYLCARTGGYEQYFGPGTRLTVT.

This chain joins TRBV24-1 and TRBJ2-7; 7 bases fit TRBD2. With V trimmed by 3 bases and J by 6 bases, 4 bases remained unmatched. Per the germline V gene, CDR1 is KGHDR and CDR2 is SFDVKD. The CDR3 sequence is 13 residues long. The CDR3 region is CATSDTGGSEQYF. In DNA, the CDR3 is TGTGCCACCAGTGATACGGGGGGATCCGAGCAGTACTTC.

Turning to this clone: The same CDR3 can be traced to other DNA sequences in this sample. The CDR3 coding sequence is TGTGCCAGCAGTTTGACAGGGGGCTATGGCTACACCTTC. This sequence encodes CASSLTGGYGYTF. The chain employs TRBV28 and TRBJ1-2; TRBD1 matches at 9 bases. The CDR3 extends over 13 amino acids. V lost 3 bases to trimming and J lost 4 bases; unmatched junction nucleotides: 0. CDR1 is MDHEN and CDR2 is SYDVKM in the germline V gene.

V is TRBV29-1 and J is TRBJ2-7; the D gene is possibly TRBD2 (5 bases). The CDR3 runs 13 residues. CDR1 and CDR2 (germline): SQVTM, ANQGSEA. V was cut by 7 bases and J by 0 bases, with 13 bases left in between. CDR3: CSAHSASSYEQYF. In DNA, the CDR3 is TGCAGCGCCCATAGCGCGAGCTCCTACGAGCAGTACTTC.

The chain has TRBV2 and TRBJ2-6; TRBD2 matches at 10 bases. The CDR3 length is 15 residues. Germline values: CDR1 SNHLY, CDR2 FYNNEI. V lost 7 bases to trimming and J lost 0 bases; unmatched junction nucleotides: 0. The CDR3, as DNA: TGTGCCAGCACTAGCGGGGGCTCTGGGGCCAACGTCCTGACTTTC. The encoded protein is CASTSGGSGANVLTF.

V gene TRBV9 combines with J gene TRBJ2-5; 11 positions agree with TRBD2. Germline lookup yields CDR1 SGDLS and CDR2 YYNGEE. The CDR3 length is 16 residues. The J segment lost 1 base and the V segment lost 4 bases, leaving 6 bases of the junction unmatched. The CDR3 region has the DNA TGTGCCAGCAGCCCCACCGGGACTAGCGGCCAAGAGACCCAGTACTTC. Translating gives CASSPTGTSGQETQYF. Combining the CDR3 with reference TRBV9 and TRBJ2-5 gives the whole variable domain DSGVTQTPKHLITATGQRVTLRCSPRSGDLSVYWYQQSLDQGLQFLIQYYNGEERAKGNILERFSAQQFPDLHSELNLSSLELGDSALYFCASSPTGTSGQETQYFGPGTRLLVL.

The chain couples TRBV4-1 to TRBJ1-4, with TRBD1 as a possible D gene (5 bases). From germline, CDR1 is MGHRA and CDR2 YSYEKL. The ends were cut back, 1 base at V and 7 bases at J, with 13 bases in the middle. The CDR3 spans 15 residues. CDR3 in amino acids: CASSQGFQGSEKLFF. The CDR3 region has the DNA TGCGCCAGCAGCCAAGGTTTTCAGGGTTCTGAAAAACTGTTTTTT.

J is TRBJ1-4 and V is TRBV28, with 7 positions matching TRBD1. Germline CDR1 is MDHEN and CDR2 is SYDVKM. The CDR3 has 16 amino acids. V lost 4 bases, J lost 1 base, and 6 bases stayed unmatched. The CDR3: CASSSTGVVTNEKLFF. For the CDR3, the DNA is TGTGCCAGCAGTTCCACAGGGGTGGTAACTAATGAAAAACTGTTTTTT.

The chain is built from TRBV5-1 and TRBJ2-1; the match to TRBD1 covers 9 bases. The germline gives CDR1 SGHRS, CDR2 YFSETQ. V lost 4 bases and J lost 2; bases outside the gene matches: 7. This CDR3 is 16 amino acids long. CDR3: CASSKNRGLTYNEQFF. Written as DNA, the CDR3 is TGCGCCAGCAGCAAGAACAGGGGGCTTACCTACAATGAGCAGTTCTTC.

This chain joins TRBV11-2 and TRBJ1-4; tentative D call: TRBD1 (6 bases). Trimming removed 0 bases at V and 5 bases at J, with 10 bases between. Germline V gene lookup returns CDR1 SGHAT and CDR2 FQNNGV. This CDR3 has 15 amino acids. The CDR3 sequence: CASSLDRGWNEKLFF. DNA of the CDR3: TGTGCCAGCAGCTTAGACAGGGGTTGGAATGAAAAACTGTTTTTT. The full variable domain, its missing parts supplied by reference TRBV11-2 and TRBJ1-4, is EAGVAQSPRYKIIEKRQSVAFWCNPISGHATLYWYQQILGQGPKLLIQFQNNGVVDDSQLPKDRFSAERLKGVDSTLKIQPAKLEDSAVYLCASSLDRGWNEKLFFGSGTQLSVL.

The CDR3 sequence: CASSRQTGGGPNYGYTF. CDR3 DNA: TGTGCCAGCAGCCGACAGACAGGGGGGGGCCCTAACTATGGCTACACCTTC. The rearrangement links TRBV3-1 (or the pseudogene TRBV3-2) to TRBJ1-2; 9 bases are a match to TRBD1. This CDR3 spans 17 amino acids. Germline trimming cut 4 bases from V and 0 bases from J; bases unmatched to any gene: 9. Germline V gene sequence: CDR1 LGHDT, CDR2 YNNKEL (reference sequence).

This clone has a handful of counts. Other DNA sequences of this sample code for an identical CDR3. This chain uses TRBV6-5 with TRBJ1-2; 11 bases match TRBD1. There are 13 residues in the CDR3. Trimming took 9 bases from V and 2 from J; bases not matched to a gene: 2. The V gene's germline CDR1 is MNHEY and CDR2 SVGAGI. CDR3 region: CASRTGGNYGYTF. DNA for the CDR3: TGTGCCAGTAGGACAGGGGGCAACTATGGCTACACCTTC.

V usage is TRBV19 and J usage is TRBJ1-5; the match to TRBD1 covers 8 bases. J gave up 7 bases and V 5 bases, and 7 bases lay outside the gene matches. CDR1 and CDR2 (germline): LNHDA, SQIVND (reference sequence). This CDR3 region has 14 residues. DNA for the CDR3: TGTGCCAGTAGTCTTAGACAGGGGCAACAGCCCCAGCATTTT. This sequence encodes CASSLRQGQQPQHF.

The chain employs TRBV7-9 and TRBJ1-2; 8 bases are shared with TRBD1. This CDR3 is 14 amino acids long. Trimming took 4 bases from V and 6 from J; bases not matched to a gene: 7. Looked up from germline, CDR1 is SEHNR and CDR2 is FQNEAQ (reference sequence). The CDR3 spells CASSYGQGIDGYTF. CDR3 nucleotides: TGTGCCAGCAGCTACGGACAGGGAATAGATGGCTACACCTTC. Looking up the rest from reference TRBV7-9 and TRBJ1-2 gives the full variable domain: DTGVSQNPRHKITKRGQNVTFRCDPISEHNRLYWYRQTLGQGPEFLTYFQNEAQLEKSRLLSDRFSAERPKGSFSTLEIQRTEQGDSAMYLCASSYGQGIDGYTFGSGTRLTVV.

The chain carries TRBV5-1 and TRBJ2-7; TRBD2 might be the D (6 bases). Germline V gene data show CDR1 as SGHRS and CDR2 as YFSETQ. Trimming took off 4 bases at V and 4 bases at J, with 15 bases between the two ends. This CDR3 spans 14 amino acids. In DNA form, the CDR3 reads TGCGCCAGCAGCCTTGACCGGGGGAGATACGAGCAGTACTTC. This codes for CASSLDRGRYEQYF.

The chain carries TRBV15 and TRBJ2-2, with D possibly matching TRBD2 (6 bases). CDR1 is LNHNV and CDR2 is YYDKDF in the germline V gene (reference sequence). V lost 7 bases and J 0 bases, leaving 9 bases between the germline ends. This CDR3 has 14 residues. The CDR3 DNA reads TGTGCCACCAAATGGGGGGCGAACACCGGGGAGCTGTTTTTT. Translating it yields CATKWGANTGELFF.

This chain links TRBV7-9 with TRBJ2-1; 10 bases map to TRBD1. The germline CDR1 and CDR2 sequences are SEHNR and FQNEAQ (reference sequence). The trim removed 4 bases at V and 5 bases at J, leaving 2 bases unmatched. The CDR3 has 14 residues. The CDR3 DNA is TGTGCCAGCAGCTACGGACAGGGGGACAATGAGCAGTTCTTC. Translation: CASSYGQGDNEQFF.

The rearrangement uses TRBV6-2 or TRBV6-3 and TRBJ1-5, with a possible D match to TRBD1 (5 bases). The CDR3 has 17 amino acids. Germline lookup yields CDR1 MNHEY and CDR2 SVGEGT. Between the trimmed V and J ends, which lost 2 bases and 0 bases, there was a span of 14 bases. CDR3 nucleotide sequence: TGTGCCAGCAGTTACAGGGGTGCGGTTTATAGCAATCAGCCCCAGCATTTT. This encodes CASSYRGAVYSNQPQHF.

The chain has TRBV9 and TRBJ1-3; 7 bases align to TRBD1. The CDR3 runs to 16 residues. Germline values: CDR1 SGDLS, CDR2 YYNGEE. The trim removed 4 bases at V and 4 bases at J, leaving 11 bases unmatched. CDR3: CASSITQGLSGNTIYF. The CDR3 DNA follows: TGTGCCAGCAGCATAACACAGGGGCTAAGCGGAAACACCATATATTTT.

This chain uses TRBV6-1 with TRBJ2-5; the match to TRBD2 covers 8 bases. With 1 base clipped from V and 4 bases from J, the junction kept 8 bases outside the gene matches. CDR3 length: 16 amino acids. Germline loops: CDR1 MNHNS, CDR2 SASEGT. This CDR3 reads CASSEGPGGSGETQYF. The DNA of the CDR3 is TGTGCCAGCAGTGAAGGACCGGGAGGGTCGGGAGAGACCCAGTACTTC.

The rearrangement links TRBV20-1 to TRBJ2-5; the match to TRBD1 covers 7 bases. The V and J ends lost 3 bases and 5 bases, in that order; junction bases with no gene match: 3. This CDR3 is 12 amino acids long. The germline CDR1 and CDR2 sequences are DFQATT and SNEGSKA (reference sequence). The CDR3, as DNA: TGCAGTGCTAGTCTGACAGGGGAGACCCAGTACTTC. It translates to CSASLTGETQYF.

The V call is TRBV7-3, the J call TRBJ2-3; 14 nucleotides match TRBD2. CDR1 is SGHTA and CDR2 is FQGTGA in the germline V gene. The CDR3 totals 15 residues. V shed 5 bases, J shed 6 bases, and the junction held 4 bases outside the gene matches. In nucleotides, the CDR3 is TGTGCCAGCAGCATGGGACTAGCGGGAGTTGATACGCAGTATTTT. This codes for CASSMGLAGVDTQYF.